Shown below are 5 T cell receptor beta chains from a single sample sequenced in a study of read filtering for tumor transcriptome and immune sequencing. This library used around 400 ng RNA and molecular barcoded adaptors spanning alpha/delta and beta/gamma chains. TCRdb passed the reads through MiXCR, listing each CDR3 protein once. The table has around 25,000 distinct CDR3 sequences, around a fifth seen once. Source material: a population of CD138-negative cells sorted from bone marrow. All receptors derive from a donor at least 40 years old with multiple myeloma.

At least ten counts were recorded for this clonotype. The genes are TRBV20-1 and TRBJ2-2; TRBD2 aligns across 13 bases. Germline CDR1 reads DFQATT; CDR2 reads SNEGSKA (reference sequence). CDR3 length: 17 residues. V lost 0 bases, J lost 3 bases, and 4 bases stayed unmatched. The CDR3 region is CSARDSGLAGDTGELFF. As DNA, the CDR3 is TGCAGTGCTAGAGATAGCGGACTAGCGGGGGACACCGGGGAGCTGTTTTTT.

This clonotype was counted ten times or more. V usage is TRBV6-2 or TRBV6-3 and J usage is TRBJ2-1, with 10 bases matching TRBD2. Germline values: CDR1 MNHEY, CDR2 SVGEGT. V lost 0 bases to trimming and J lost 14 bases; unmatched junction nucleotides: 4. CDR3 size: 13 residues. DNA of the CDR3: TGTGCCAGCAGTTACTCGAGAGGGACTAGCGAGTTCTTC. It codes for CASSYSRGTSEFF.

The chain combines TRBV7-6 with TRBJ2-3; D possibly matches TRBD1 or TRBD2 (5 bases each). V was pared by 5 bases and J by 0 bases, with 15 bases between. Germline lookup yields CDR1 SGHVS and CDR2 FNYEAQ. The CDR3 has 16 residues. The CDR3 DNA follows: TGTGCCAGCAGCCCAACGACCGGGGCTAGCACAGATACGCAGTATTTT. Protein product: CASSPTTGASTDTQYF. The variable domain in full, completed from reference TRBV7-6 and TRBJ2-3, reads GAGVSQSPRYKVTKRGQDVALRCDPISGHVSLYWYRQALGQGPEFLTYFNYEAQQDKSGLPNDRFSAERPEGSISTLTIQRTEQRDSAMYRCASSPTTGASTDTQYFGPGTRLTVL.

This clonotype was seen repeatedly, ten times or more. The gene calls are TRBV11-1 and TRBJ2-5; unclear D gene. This CDR3 has 15 residues. The ends were cut back, 6 bases at V and 2 bases at J, with 16 bases in the middle. Looked up from germline, CDR1 is SGHAT and CDR2 is FQDESV (reference sequence). CDR3 nucleotide sequence: TGTGCCAGCAGACACGCTATGCACTCGCAAGAGACCCAGTACTTC. Translating gives CASRHAMHSQETQYF. Supplemented by reference TRBV11-1 and TRBJ2-5, the full variable domain reads EAEVAQSPRYKITEKSQAVAFWCDPISGHATLYWYRQILGQGPELLVQFQDESVVDDSQLPKDRFSAERLKGVDSTLKIQPAELGDSAMYLCASRHAMHSQETQYFGPGTRLLVL.

This clonotype was detected only a few times. V and J are TRBV9 and TRBJ2-3; 9 nucleotides line up with TRBD2. The CDR3 is 15 amino acids. With 0 bases clipped from V and 1 base from J, the junction kept 0 bases outside the gene matches. The V gene's germline CDR1 is SGDLS and CDR2 YYNGEE. The DNA of the CDR3 is TGTGCCAGCAGCGTAGGACTAGCGGGCACAGATACGCAGTATTTT. Translation gives CASSVGLAGTDTQYF. The whole variable domain, remainder taken from reference TRBV9 and TRBJ2-3, is DSGVTQTPKHLITATGQRVTLRCSPRSGDLSVYWYQQSLDQGLQFLIQYYNGEERAKGNILERFSAQQFPDLHSELNLSSLELGDSALYFCASSVGLAGTDTQYFGPGTRLTVL.